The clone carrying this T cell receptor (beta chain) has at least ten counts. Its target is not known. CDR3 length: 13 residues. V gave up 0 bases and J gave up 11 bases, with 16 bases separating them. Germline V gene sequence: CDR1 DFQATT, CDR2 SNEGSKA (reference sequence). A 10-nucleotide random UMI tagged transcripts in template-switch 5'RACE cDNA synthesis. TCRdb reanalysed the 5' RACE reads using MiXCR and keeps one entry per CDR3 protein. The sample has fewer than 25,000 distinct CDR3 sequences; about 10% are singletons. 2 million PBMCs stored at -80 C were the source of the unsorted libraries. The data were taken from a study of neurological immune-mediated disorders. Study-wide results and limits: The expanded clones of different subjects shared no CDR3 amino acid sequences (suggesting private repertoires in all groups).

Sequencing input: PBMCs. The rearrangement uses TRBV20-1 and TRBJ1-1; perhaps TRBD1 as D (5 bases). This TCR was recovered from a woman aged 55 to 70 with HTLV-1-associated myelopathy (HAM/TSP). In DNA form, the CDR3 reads TGCAGTGCTAGAGATCCAGGGACCGGGGGGGCTTTCTTT. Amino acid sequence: CSARDPGTGGAFF.